The clone carrying this T cell receptor (beta chain) was observed many times. This sample is drawn from a study of Graves' ophthalmopathy and Graves' hyperthyroidism. RNA transcripts provided the template for amplifying TCR beta CDR3 regions. Second-round multiplex PCR came after first-round RT-PCR with HTBI primers. TCRdb re-derived calls from the multiplex PCR reads in MiXCR, one entry per CDR3 protein. The sample has about 370,000 distinct CDR3 sequences; 18% are singletons. Trimming removed 4 bases at V and 5 bases at J, with 14 bases between. Looked up from germline, CDR1 is GTSNPN and CDR2 is SVGIG (reference sequence). The CDR3 consists of 13 residues.

V and J are TRBV30 and TRBJ2-5; D call uncertain. The receptor was derived from a woman aged 18-29 years with Graves' ophthalmopathy. Material for sequencing was peripheral blood. The CDR3 coding sequence is TGTGCCTGGAAAGTGGGCCTTAAGGAGACCCAGTACTTC. This sequence encodes CAWKVGLKETQYF. Drawing the rest from reference TRBV30 and TRBJ2-5, the complete variable domain is SQTIHQWPATLVQPVGSPLSLECTVEGTSNPNLYWYRQAAGRGLQLLFYSVGIGQISSEVPQNLSASRPQDRQFILSSKKLLLSDSGFYLCAWKVGLKETQYFGPGTRLLVL.